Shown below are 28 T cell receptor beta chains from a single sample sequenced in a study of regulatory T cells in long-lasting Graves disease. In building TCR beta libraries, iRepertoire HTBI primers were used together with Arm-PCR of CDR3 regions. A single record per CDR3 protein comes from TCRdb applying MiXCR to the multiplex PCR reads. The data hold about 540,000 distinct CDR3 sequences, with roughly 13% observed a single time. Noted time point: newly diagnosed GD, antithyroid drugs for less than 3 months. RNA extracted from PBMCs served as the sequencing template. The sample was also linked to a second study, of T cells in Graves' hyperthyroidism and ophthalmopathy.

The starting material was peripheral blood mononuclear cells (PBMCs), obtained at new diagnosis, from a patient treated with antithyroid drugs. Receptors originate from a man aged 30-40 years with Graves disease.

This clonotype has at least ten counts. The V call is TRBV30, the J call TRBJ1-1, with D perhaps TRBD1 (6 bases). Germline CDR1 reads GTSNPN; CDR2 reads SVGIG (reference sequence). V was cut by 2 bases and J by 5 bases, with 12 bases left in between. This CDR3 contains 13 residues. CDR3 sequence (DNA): TGTGCCTGGAGTAGGACACAGGGAACTGAAGCTTTCTTT. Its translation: CAWSRTQGTEAFF. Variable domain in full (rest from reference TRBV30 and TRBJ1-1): SQTIHQWPATLVQPVGSPLSLECTVEGTSNPNLYWYRQAAGRGLQLLFYSVGIGQISSEVPQNLSASRPQDRQFILSSKKLLLSDSGFYLCAWSRTQGTEAFFGQGTRLTVV.

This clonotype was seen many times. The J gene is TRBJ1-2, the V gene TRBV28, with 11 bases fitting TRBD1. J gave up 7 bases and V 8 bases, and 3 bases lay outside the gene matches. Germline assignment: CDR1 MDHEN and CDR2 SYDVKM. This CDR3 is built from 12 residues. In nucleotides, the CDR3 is TGTGCCAGCCGCGGGACAGGGGGTGGCTACACCTTC. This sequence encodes CASRGTGGGYTF.

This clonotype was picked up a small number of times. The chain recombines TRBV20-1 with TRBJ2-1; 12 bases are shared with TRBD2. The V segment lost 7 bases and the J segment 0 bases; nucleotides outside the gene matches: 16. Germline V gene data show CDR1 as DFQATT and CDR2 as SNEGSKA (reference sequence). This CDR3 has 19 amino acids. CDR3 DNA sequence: TGCAGTGTTCCATCCGGATTGTTGACTAGCGGGAGCTCCTACAATGAGCAGTTCTTC. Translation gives CSVPSGLLTSGSSYNEQFF.

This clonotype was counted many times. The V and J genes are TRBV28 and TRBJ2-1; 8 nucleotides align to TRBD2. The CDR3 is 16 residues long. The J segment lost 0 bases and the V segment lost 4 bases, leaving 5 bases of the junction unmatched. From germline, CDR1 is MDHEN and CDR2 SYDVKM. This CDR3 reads CASSYERGSSYNEQFF. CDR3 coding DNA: TGTGCCAGCAGTTATGAGCGGGGGAGCTCCTACAATGAGCAGTTCTTC.

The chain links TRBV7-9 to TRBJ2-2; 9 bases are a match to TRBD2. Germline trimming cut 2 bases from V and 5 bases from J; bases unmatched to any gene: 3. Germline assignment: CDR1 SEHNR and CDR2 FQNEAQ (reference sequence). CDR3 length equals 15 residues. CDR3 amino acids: CASSLMAGGTGELFF. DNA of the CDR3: TGTGCCAGCAGCTTAATGGCGGGAGGGACCGGGGAGCTGTTTTTT.

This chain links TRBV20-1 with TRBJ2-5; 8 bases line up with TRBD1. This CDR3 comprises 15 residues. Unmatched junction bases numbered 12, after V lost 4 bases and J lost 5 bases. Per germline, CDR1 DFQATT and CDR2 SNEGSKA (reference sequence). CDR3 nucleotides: TGCAGTGCTACCGCCTTACAGGGGGTCCAGGAGACCCAGTACTTC. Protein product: CSATALQGVQETQYF.

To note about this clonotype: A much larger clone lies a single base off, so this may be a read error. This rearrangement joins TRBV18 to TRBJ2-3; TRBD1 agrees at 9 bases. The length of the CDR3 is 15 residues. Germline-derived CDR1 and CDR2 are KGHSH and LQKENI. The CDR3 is CAGSPTGGNTDTQYF. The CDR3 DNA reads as TGTGCCGGCTCACCGACAGGGGGGAATACAGATACGCAGTATTTT.

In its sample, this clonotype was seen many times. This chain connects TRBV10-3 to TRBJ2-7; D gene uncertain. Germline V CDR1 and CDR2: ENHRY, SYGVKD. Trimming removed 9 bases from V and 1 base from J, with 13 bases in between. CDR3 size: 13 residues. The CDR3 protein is CAIEDPQSYEQYF. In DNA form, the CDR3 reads TGTGCCATTGAGGACCCTCAGTCCTACGAGCAGTACTTC.

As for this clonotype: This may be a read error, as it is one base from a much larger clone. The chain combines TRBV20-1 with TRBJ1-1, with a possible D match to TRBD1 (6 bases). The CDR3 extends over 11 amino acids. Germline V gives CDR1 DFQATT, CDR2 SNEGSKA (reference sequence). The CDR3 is CSAPWDTEASF. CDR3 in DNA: TGCAGTGCCCCGTGGGACACTGAAGCTTCCTTT.

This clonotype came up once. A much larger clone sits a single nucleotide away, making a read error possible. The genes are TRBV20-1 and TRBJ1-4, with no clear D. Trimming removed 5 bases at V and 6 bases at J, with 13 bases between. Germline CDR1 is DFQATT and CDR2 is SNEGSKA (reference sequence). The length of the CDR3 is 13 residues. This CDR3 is CSAGQANYEKLFF. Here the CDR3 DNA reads TGCAGTGCTGGCCAGGCTAACTATGAAAAACTGTTTTTT.

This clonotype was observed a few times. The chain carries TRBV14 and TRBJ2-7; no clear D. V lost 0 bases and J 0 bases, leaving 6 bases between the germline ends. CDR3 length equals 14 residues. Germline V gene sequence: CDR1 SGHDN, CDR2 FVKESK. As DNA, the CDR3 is TGTGCCAGCAGCCAAGAGCCCTCCTCCTACGAGCAGTACTTC. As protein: CASSQEPSSYEQYF.

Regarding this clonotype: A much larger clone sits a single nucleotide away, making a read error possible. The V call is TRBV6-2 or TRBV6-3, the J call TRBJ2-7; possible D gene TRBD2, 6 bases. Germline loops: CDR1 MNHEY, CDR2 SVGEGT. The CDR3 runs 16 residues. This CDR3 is CVSRRGPLQSYESTDF. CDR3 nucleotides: TGTGTCAGCAGGAGGGGCCCCCTTCAGTCCTACGAGAGTACGGACTTC.

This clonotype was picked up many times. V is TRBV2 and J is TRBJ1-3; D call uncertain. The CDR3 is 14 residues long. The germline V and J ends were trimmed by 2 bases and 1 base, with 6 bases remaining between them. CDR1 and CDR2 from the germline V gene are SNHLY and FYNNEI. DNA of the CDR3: TGTGCCAGCAGTGAAACCGATTCTGGAAACACCATATATTTT. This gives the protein CASSETDSGNTIYF.

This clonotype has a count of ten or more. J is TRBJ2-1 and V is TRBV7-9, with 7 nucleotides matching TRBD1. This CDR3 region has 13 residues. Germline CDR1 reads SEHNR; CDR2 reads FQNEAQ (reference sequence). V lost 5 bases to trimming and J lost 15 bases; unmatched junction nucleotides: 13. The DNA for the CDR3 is TGTGCCAGCAGCCTGCAAACAGGGGTTAGTACGTTCTTC. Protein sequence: CASSLQTGVSTFF.

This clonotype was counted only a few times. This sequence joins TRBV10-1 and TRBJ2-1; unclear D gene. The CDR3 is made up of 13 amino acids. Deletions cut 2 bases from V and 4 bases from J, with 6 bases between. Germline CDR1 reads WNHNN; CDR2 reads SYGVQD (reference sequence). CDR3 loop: CASSEQPYNEQFF. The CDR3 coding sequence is TGCGCCAGCAGTGAGCAGCCTTACAATGAGCAGTTCTTC.

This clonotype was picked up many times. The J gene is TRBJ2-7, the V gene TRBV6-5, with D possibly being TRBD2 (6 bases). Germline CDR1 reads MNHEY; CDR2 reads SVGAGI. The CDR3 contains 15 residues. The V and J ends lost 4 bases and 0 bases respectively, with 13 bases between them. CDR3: CASSWGLGGSYEQYF. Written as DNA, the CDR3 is TGTGCCAGCAGTTGGGGTTTGGGGGGCTCCTACGAGCAGTACTTC.

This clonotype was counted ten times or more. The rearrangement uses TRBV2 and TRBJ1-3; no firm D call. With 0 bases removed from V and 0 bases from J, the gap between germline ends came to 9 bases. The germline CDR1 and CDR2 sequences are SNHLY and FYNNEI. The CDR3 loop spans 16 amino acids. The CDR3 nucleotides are TGTGCCAGCAGTGAAGCGTTACCGAGCTCTGGAAACACCATATATTTT. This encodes CASSEALPSSGNTIYF.

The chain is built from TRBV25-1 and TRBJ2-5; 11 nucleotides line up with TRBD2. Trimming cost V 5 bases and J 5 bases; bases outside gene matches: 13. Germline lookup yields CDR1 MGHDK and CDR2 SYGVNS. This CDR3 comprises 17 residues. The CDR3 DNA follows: TGTGCCAGCAGTATTGGGGTAACTAGCGGGAGATATGAGACCCAGTACTTC. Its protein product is CASSIGVTSGRYETQYF.

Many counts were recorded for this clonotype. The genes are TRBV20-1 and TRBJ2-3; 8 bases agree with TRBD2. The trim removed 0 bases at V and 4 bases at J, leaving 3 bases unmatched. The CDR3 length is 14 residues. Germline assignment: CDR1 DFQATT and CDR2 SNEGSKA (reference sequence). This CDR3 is CSAREDGRADTQYF. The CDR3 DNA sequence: TGCAGTGCTAGAGAAGACGGGAGGGCAGATACGCAGTATTTT.

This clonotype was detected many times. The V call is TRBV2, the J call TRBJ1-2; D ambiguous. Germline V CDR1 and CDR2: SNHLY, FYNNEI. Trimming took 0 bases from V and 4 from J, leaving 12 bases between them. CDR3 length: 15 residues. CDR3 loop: CASSEALGRGYGYTF. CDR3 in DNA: TGTGCCAGCAGTGAAGCGTTAGGGAGAGGCTATGGCTACACCTTC.

The DNA for the CDR3 is TGCAGCGTTGGCGACGGTACCTACGAGCAGTACTTC. The encoded protein is CSVGDGTYEQYF. This chain links TRBV29-1 with TRBJ2-7, with D hard to call. The CDR3 sequence is 12 residues long. V shed 4 bases and J shed 2 bases, with 9 bases lying between them. Per the germline V gene, CDR1 is SQVTM and CDR2 is ANQGSEA.

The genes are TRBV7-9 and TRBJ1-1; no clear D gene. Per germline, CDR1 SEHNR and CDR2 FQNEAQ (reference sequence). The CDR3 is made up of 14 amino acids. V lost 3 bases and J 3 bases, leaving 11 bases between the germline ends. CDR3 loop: CASSFLGTDTEAFF. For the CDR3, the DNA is TGTGCCAGCAGCTTTTTGGGTACGGACACTGAAGCTTTCTTT. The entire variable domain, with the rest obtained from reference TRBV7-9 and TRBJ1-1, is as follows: DTGVSQNPRHKITKRGQNVTFRCDPISEHNRLYWYRQTLGQGPEFLTYFQNEAQLEKSRLLSDRFSAERPKGSFSTLEIQRTEQGDSAMYLCASSFLGTDTEAFFGQGTRLTVV.

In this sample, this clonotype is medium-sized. Here the CDR3 DNA reads TGTGCCTGGGGGGAAACCTTGATCCTGGATGGCTACACCTTC. Protein product: CAWGETLILDGYTF. The chain couples TRBV30 to TRBJ1-2, with D unresolved. Deletions cut 5 bases from V and 6 bases from J, with 19 bases between. This CDR3 contains 14 residues. Germline V gene data show CDR1 as GTSNPN and CDR2 as SVGIG (reference sequence).

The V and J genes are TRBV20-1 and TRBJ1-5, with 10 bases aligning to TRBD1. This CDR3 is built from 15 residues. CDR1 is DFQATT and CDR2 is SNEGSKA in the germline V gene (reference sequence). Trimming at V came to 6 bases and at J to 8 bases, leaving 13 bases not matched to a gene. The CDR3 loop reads CSASGGDRGREPQHF. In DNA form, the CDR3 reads TGCAGTGCCTCCGGCGGGGACAGGGGAAGGGAGCCCCAGCATTTT.

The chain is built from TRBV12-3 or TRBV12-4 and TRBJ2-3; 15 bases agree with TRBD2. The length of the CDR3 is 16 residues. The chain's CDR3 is CTGKKGLAGGYDTQYF. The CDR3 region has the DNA TGTACCGGCAAAAAGGGACTAGCGGGAGGTTATGATACGCAGTATTTT.

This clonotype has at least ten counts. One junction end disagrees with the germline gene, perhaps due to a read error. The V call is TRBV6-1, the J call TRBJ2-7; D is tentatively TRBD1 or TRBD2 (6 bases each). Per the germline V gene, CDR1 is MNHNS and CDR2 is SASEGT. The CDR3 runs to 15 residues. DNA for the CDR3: TGTGCCAGCAGCGAAGGGGGGTCCCGCTCCTACGAGCAGTACTTC. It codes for CASSEGGSRSYEQYF.

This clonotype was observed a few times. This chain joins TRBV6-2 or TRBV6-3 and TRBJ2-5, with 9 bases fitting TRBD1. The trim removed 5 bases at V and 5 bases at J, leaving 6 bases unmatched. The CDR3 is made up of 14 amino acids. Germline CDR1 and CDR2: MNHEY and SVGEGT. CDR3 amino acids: CASSQDRGPETQYF. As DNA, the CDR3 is TGTGCCAGCAGTCAGGACAGGGGCCCGGAGACCCAGTACTTC.

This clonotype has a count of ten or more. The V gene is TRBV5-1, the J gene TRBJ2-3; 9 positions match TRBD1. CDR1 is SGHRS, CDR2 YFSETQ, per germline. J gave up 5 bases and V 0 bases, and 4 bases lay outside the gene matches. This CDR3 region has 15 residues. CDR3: CASSLGGTGLDTQYF. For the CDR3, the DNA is TGCGCCAGCAGCTTGGGGGGGACAGGGCTAGATACGCAGTATTTT.